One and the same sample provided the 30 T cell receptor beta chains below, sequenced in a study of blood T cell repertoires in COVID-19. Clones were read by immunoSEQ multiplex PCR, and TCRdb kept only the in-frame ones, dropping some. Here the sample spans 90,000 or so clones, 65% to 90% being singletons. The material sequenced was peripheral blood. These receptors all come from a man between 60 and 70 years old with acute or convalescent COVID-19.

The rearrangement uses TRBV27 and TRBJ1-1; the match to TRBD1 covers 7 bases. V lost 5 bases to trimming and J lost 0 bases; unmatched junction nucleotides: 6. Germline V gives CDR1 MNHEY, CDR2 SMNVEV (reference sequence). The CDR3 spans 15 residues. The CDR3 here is CASSTPTGMNTEAFF. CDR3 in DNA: TGTGCCAGCAGTACGCCGACAGGGATGAACACTGAAGCTTTCTTT.

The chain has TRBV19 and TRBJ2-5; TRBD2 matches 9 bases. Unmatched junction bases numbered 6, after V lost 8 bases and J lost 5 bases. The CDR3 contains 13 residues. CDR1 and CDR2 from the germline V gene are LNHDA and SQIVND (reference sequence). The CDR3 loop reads CASRVAGVETQYF. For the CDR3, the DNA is TGTGCCAGTCGGGTAGCGGGAGTGGAGACCCAGTACTTC.

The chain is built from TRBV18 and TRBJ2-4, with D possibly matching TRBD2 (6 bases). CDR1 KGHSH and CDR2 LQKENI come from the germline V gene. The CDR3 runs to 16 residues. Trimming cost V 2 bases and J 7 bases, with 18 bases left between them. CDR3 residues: CASSPSAPGVGNIQYF. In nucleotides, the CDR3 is TGTGCCAGCTCACCATCGGCGCCGGGAGTGGGTAACATTCAGTACTTC. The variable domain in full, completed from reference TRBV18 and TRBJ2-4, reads NAGVMQNPRHLVRRRGQEARLRCSPMKGHSHVYWYRQLPEEGLKFMVYLQKENIIDESGMPKERFSAEFPKEGPSILRIQQVVRGDSAAYFCASSPSAPGVGNIQYFGAGTRLSVL.

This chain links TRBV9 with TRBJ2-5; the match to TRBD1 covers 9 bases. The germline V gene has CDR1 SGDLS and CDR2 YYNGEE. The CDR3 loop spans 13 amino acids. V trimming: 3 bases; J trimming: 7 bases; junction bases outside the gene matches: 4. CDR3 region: CASSAGGQGTQYF. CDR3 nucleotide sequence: TGTGCCAGCAGCGCGGGGGGACAGGGGACCCAGTACTTC.

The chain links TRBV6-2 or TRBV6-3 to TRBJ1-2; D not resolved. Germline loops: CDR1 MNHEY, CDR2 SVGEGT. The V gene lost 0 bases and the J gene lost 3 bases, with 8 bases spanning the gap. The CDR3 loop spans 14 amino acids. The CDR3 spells CASSYSAGYYGYTF. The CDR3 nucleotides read TGTGCCAGCAGTTACTCGGCGGGATACTATGGCTACACCTTC.

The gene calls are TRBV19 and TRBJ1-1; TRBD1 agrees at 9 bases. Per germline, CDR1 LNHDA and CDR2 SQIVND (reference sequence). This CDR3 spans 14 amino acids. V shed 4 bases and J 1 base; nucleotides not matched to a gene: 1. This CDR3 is CASSTTGGNTEAFF. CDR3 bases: TGTGCCAGTAGTACGACAGGGGGGAACACTGAAGCTTTCTTT.

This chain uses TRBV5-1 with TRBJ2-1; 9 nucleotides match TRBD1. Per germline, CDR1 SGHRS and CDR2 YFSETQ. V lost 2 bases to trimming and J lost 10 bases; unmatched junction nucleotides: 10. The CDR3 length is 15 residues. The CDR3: CASSFKGQGSGEQFF. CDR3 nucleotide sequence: TGCGCCAGCAGCTTTAAAGGACAGGGGAGTGGCGAGCAGTTCTTC.

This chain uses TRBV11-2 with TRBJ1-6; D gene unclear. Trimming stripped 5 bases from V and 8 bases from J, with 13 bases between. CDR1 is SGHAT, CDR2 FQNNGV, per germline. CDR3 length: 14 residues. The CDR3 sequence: CASSTRAGYSPLHF. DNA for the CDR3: TGTGCCAGCAGCACTAGGGCGGGTTATTCACCCCTCCACTTT.

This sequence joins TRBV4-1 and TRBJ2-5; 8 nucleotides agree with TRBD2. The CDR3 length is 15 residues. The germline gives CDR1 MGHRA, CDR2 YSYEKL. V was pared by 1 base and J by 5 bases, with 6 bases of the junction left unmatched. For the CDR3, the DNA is TGCGCCAGCAGCCAAGCACGGGGGGGCCGGGAGACCCAGTACTTC. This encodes CASSQARGGRETQYF.

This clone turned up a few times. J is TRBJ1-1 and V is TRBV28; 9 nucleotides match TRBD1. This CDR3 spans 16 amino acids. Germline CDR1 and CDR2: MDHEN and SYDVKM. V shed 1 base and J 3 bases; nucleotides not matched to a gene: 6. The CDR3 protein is CASSLFRGTGHTEAFF. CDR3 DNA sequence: TGTGCCAGCAGTTTATTTCGGGGGACAGGGCACACTGAAGCTTTCTTT.

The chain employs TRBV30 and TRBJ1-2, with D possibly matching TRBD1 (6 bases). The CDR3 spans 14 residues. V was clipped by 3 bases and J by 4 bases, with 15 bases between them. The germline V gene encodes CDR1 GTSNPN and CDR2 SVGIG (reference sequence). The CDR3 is CAWSREGGGYGYTF. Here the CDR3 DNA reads TGTGCCTGGAGCAGGGAGGGGGGTGGCTATGGCTACACCTTC.

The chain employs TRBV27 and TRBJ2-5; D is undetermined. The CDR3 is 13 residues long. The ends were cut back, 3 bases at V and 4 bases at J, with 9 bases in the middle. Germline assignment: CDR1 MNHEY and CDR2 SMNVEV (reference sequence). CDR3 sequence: CASSFGRGETQYF. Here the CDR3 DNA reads TGTGCCAGCAGTTTTGGTCGCGGAGAGACCCAGTACTTC.

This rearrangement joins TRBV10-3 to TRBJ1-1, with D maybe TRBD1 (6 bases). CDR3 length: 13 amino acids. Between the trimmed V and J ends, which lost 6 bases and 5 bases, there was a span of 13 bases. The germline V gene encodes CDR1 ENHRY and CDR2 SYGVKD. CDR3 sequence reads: CAIRQGLGTEAFF. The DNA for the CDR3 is TGTGCCATCAGGCAGGGGTTGGGAACTGAAGCTTTCTTT.

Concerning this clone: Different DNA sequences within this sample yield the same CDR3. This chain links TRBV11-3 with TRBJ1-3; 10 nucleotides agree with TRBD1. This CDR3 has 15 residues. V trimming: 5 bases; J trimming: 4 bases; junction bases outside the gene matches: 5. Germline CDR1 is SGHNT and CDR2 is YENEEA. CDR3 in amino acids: CASSPGQGPGNTIYF. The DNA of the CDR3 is TGTGCCAGCAGCCCGGGACAGGGGCCCGGAAACACCATATATTTT.

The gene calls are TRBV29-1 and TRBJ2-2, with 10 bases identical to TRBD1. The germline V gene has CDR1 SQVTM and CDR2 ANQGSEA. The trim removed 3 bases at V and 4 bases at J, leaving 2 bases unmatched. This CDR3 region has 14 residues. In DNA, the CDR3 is TGCAGCGTTGATGGGACAGGGGCCACCGGGGAGCTGTTTTTT. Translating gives CSVDGTGATGELFF.

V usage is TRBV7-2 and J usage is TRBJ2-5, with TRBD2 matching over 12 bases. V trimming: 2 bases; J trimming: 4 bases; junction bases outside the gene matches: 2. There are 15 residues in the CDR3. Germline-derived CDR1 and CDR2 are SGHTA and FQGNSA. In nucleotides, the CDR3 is TGTGCCAGCAGCTTAAAACTAGCGGGAGGAGAGACCCAGTACTTC. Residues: CASSLKLAGGETQYF.

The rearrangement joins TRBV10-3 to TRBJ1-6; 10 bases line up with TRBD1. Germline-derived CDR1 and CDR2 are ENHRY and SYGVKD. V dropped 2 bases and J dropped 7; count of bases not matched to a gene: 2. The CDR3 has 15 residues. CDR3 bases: TGTGCCATCAGTGAGGACAGGGGGCAGAATTCACCCCTCCACTTT. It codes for CAISEDRGQNSPLHF.

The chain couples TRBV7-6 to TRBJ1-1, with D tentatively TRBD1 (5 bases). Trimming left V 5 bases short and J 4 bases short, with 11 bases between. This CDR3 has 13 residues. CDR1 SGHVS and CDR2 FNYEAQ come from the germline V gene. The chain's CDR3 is CASSATGVTEAFF. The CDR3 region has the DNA TGTGCCAGCAGCGCTACGGGGGTCACTGAAGCTTTCTTT.

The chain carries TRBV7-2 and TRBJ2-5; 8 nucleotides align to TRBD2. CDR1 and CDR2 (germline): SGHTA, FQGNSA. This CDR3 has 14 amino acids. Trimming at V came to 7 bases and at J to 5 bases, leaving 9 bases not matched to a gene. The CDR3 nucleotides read TGTGCCAGCACTCCGGGAGGGCCGGCGGAGACCCAGTACTTC. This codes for CASTPGGPAETQYF.

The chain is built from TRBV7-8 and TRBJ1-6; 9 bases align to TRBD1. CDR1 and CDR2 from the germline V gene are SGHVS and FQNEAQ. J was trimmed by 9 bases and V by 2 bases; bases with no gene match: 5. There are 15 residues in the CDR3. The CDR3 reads CASSLPGQGRSPLHF. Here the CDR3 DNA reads TGTGCCAGCAGCTTACCGGGACAGGGTCGTTCACCCCTCCACTTT. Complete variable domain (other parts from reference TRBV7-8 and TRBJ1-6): GAGVSQSPRYKVAKRGQDVALRCDPISGHVSLFWYQQALGQGPEFLTYFQNEAQLDKSGLPSDRFFAERPEGSVSTLKIQRTQQEDSAVYLCASSLPGQGRSPLHFGNGTRLTVT.

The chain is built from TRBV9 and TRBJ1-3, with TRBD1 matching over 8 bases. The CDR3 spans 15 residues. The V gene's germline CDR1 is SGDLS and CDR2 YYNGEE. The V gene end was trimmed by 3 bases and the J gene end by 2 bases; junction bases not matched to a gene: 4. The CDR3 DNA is TGTGCCAGCAGCGCAGAGACAGGGGCTGGAAACACCATATATTTT. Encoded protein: CASSAETGAGNTIYF.

The chain's CDR3 is CASSRELGAEAFF. CDR3 DNA sequence: TGTGCCAGCAGTCGAGAGCTAGGCGCTGAAGCTTTCTTT. V gene TRBV12-3 or TRBV12-4 combines with J gene TRBJ1-1; D call uncertain. The germline V and J ends were trimmed by 5 bases and 6 bases, with 13 bases remaining between them. The CDR3 runs 13 residues.

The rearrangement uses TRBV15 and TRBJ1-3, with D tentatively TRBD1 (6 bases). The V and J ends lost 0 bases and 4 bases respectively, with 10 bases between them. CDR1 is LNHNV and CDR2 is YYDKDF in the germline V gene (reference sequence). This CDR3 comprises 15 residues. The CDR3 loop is CATSRDRGRGNTIYF. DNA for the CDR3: TGTGCCACCAGCAGAGACAGGGGTAGGGGAAACACCATATATTTT. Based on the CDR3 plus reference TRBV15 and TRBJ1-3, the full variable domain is DAMVIQNPRYQVTQFGKPVTLSCSQTLNHNVMYWYQQKSSQAPKLLFHYYDKDFNNEADTPDNFQSRRPNTSFCFLDIRSPGLGDTAMYLCATSRDRGRGNTIYFGEGSWLTVV.

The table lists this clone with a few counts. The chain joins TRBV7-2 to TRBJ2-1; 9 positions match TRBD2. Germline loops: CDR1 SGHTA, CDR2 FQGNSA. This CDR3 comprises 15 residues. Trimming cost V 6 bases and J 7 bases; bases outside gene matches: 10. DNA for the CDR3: TGTGCCAGCAGTCGCCCGGCGGGGGGGCGGAATGAGCAGTTCTTC. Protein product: CASSRPAGGRNEQFF.

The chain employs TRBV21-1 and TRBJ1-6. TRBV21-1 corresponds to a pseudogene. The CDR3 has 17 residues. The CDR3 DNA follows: TGTGCCAGCAGCAAAGGCGCGGTCGTGTACTCTAATTCACCCCTCCACTTT. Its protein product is CASSKGAVVYSNSPLHF.

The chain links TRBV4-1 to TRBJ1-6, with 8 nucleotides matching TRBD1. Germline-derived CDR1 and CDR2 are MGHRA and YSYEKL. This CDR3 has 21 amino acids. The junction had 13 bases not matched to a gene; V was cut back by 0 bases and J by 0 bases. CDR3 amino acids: CASSQEGARGLQSSYNSPLHF. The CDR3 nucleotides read TGCGCCAGCAGCCAAGAAGGAGCCAGGGGGCTCCAGAGCTCCTATAATTCACCCCTCCACTTT.

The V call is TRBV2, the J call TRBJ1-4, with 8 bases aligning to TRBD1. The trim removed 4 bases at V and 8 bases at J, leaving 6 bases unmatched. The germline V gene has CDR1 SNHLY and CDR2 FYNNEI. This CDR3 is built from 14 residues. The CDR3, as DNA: TGTGCCAGCAGTGGACAGGGGCCCGGGGAAAAACTGTTTTTT. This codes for CASSGQGPGEKLFF.

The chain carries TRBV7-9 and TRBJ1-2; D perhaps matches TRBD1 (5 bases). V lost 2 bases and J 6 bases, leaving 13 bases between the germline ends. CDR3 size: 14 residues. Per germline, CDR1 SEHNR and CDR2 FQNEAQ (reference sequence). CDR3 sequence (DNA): TGTGCCAGCAGCTTATCGCCAGGGCGCAATGGCTACACCTTC. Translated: CASSLSPGRNGYTF. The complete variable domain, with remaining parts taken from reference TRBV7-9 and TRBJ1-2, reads DTGVSQNPRHKITKRGQNVTFRCDPISEHNRLYWYRQTLGQGPEFLTYFQNEAQLEKSRLLSDRFSAERPKGSFSTLEIQRTEQGDSAMYLCASSLSPGRNGYTFGSGTRLTVV.

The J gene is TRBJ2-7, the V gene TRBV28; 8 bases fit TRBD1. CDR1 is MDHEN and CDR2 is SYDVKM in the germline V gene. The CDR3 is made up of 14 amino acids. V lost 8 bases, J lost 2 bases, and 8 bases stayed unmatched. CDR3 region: CASGVYRGTYEQYF. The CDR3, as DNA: TGTGCCAGCGGAGTTTACAGGGGGACCTACGAGCAGTACTTC.

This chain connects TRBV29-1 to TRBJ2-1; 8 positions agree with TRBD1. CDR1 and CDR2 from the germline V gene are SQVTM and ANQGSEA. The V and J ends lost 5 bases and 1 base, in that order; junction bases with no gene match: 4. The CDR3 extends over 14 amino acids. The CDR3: CSVPTGASYNEQFF. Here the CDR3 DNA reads TGCAGCGTTCCGACAGGGGCGTCCTACAATGAGCAGTTCTTC.